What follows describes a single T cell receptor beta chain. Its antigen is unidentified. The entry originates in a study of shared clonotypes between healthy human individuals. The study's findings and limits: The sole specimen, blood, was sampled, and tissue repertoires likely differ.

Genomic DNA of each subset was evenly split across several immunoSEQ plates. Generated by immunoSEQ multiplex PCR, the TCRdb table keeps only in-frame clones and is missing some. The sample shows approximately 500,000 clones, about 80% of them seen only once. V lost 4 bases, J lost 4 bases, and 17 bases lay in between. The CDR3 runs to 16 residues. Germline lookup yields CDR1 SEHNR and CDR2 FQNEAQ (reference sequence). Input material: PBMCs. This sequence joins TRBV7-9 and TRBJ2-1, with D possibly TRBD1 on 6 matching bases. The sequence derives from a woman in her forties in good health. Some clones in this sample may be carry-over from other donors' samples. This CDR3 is CASSSETGHKYNEQFF. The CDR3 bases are TGTGCCAGCAGCTCAGAGACAGGACACAAATACAATGAGCAGTTCTTC.